This T cell receptor beta chain was found in a study of blood T cells in healthy people across ages. Study findings and constraints: The unknown donor CMV status may have confounded expanded clonotype changes. Getting older went along with TCR beta diversity per million T cells dropping roughly linearly.

A J-beta primer mix and a sample-barcoded 5' primer were used in a second PCR of about 7 to 11 cycles. A template-switch adaptor with 12 random nucleotides tagged each cDNA molecule. TCRdb reprocessed the 5' RACE reads with MiXCR, giving one entry per CDR3 protein. The data show 700,000 to 800,000 distinct CDR3 sequences, roughly 43% seen once. Samples had at least 6.5 million PBMCs isolated from them. This clonotype was detected many times. The target antigen is unknown. CDR3 size: 14 residues. Germline trimming cut 5 bases from V and 4 bases from J; bases unmatched to any gene: 5. From germline, CDR1 is SGHTA and CDR2 FQGNSA.

This TCR was sampled from a woman aged 60-75 years in good health. The sample taken for sequencing was blood. The chain is built from TRBV7-2 and TRBJ2-5; 9 bases line up with TRBD2. CDR3 sequence reads: CASSTTSGSETQYF. The CDR3 bases are TGTGCCAGCAGCACGACTAGCGGATCAGAGACCCAGTACTTC.